These T cell receptor beta chains were read from a single sample in a study of blood T cell repertoires in COVID-19. Method: immunoSEQ multiplex PCR; TCRdb's copy keeps in-frame clones and lacks some. The sample lists about 18,000 clones, about 87% occurring once. The sample was peripheral blood. The receptors originated from a human donor in a cohort sampled during active COVID-19. The CDR3 runs from the conserved cysteine through the conserved F or W. The D gene is left open where the match is weak. Rows may omit the clone size; those that give it use once, few, many or a size class.

CDR3: CASSLRAGVHEAFF
DNA: TGTGCCAGCAGTTTACGGGCAGGGGTACATGAAGCTTTCTTT
V: TRBV28
size: -
J: TRBJ1-1
D: -

CDR3: CASTGGAFTEAFF
DNA: TGCGCCAGCACCGGGGGGGCTTTCACTGAAGCTTTCTTT
V: TRBV10-2
size: -
J: TRBJ1-1
D: -

CDR3: CASRTRQDGQPQHF
DNA: TGTGCCAGCAGAACTAGACAGGACGGTCAGCCCCAGCATTTT
V: TRBV6-5
size: once
J: TRBJ1-5
D: -

CDR3: CATSRDLSFEQFF
DNA: TGTGCCACCAGCAGAGATCTTAGCTTTGAGCAGTTCTTC
V: TRBV15
size: -
J: TRBJ2-1
D: -

CDR3: CAWSGTASGANVLTF
DNA: TGTGCCTGGAGTGGGACAGCCTCTGGGGCCAACGTCCTGACTTTC
V: TRBV30
size: -
J: TRBJ2-6
D: -

CDR3: CASSFRLGGTDTQYF
DNA: TGTGCCAGCAGCTTCAGACTAGGTGGCACAGATACGCAGTATTTT
V: TRBV7-9
size: once
J: TRBJ2-3
D: -

CDR3: CASSLITGGGNTIYF
DNA: TGTGCCAGCAGCCTTATAACAGGGGGTGGAAACACCATATATTTT
V: TRBV5-8
size: -
J: TRBJ1-3
D: TRBD1

CDR3: CASSPGQDLETQYF
DNA: TGTGCCAGCAGCCCCGGACAAGACCTAGAGACCCAGTACTTC
V: TRBV7-2
size: -
J: TRBJ2-5
D: -

CDR3: CASTQLGAGNTEAFF
DNA: TGTGCCAGCACCCAATTGGGAGCGGGAAACACTGAAGCTTTCTTT
V: TRBV2
size: -
J: TRBJ1-1
D: -

CDR3: CASSFGTGGNSPLHF
DNA: TGCGCCAGCAGCTTCGGGACAGGGGGTAATTCACCCCTCCACTTT
V: TRBV5-1
size: -
J: TRBJ1-6
D: TRBD1

CDR3: CASSPGTGSNEQFF
DNA: TGTGCCAGCAGCCCTGGGACAGGGTCCAATGAGCAGTTCTTC
V: TRBV7-3
size: -
J: TRBJ2-1
D: TRBD1

CDR3: CASSLGTEETQYF
DNA: TGTGCCAGCAGCTTGGGGACAGAAGAGACCCAGTACTTC
V: TRBV7-9
size: -
J: TRBJ2-5
D: TRBD1

CDR3: CASSRPRTGALTGELFF
DNA: TGTGCCAGTAGTCGTCCCCGGACAGGGGCACTGACCGGGGAGCTGTTTTTT
V: TRBV19
size: -
J: TRBJ2-2
D: TRBD1

CDR3: CATSDVRQGGDTQYF
DNA: TGTGCCACCAGTGATGTAAGACAGGGCGGGGATACGCAGTATTTT
V: TRBV24-1
size: -
J: TRBJ2-3
D: TRBD1

CDR3: CASSTKLAGVRINEQFF
DNA: TGCGCCAGCAGCACCAAGTTAGCGGGAGTACGTATTAATGAGCAGTTCTTC
V: TRBV5-1
size: -
J: TRBJ2-1
D: TRBD2

CDR3: CASTPYRAGGDYTF
DNA: TGTGCCAGCACCCCATACCGGGCAGGGGGAGACTACACCTTC
V: TRBV28
size: -
J: TRBJ1-2
D: TRBD1

CDR3: CASSHRLAGGGYEQYF
DNA: TGCGCCAGCAGCCATCGACTAGCGGGAGGGGGGTACGAGCAGTACTTC
V: TRBV4-1
size: -
J: TRBJ2-7
D: TRBD2

CDR3: CASSPPRLATGEQYF
DNA: TGTGCCAGCAGTCCCCCCCGACTAGCAACGGGCGAGCAGTACTTC
V: TRBV28
size: -
J: TRBJ2-7
D: TRBD2

CDR3: CASHRDRVNEKLFF
DNA: TGTGCCAGCCACCGGGACAGAGTTAATGAAAAACTGTTTTTT
V: TRBV6-5
size: -
J: TRBJ1-4
D: TRBD1

CDR3: CASSLLSGRFGPYEQYF
DNA: TGTGCCAGCAGCTTACTCTCAGGCAGGTTTGGGCCGTACGAGCAGTACTTC
V: TRBV11-2
size: once
J: TRBJ2-7
D: -

CDR3: CASSYKRAAGTEAFF
DNA: TGTGCCAGCAGTTACAAGCGCGCTGCGGGCACTGAAGCTTTCTTT
V: TRBV6-2/TRBV6-3
size: -
J: TRBJ1-1
D: -

CDR3: CASSQASGGIYTF
DNA: TGCGCCAGCAGCCAGGCCTCTGGGGGGATCTACACCTTC
V: TRBV4-1
size: -
J: TRBJ1-2
D: -

CDR3: CASSLGVQETQYF
DNA: TGTGCCAGCAGCCTAGGGGTGCAAGAGACCCAGTACTTC
V: TRBV3-1/TRBV3-2
size: -
J: TRBJ2-5
D: -

CDR3: CASSLGVLRGTEAFF
DNA: TGTGCCAGCAGCTTAGGAGTCTTGAGAGGGACTGAAGCTTTCTTT
V: TRBV11-2
size: -
J: TRBJ1-1
D: -